The clone carrying this T cell receptor beta chain was observed a handful of times. The antigen remains unidentified. Time point of the sample: healthy volunteer bleed at 2 weeks. Whole blood, unfractionated, served as the material for total RNA extraction. This record comes from a study of human T cells and chemical hapten exposure. Study results and caveats: Sensitization with DPC brought no change to TCRs above 1 in 1000 in frequency.

Within the library, unique molecular identifiers were attached to each individual cDNA molecule. MiXCR, run by TCRdb on the RACE reads, gives a single entry per CDR3 protein. Of 130,000 or so distinct CDR3 sequences detected, approximately 9.5% appear once; the ten largest clones hold about 2%. Trimming removed 3 bases from V and 0 bases from J, with 14 bases in between. Per germline, CDR1 KGHSH and CDR2 LQKENI. The CDR3 has 17 amino acids. This chain connects TRBV18 to TRBJ2-2; no clear D. The sample taken for sequencing was whole blood. The receptor comes from a male donor in good health. Some clones in this sample may be carry-over from other donors' samples. The CDR3 DNA sequence: TGTGCCAGCTCACCTGCCCTCTCAGGAGCGAACACCGGGGAGCTGTTTTTT. Protein product: CASSPALSGANTGELFF.